This is a list of T cell receptor beta chains from one sample in a study of blood T cell repertoires in COVID-19. Assay used: immunoSEQ multiplex PCR; TCRdb lists only in-frame clones, some missing. The sample lists 150,000 to 200,000 clones; roughly 87% were seen once. Sequencing input: peripheral blood. These receptor sequences come from a woman aged 50 to 65 with acute or convalescent COVID-19. The CDR3 runs from the conserved cysteine through the conserved F or W. The D gene is left open where the match is weak. The size field is filled for only some rows; it gives once, few, many or a size class.

j_call clone_size d_call v_call cdr3_aa cdr3_nt
TRBJ1-2 few NA TRBV4-1 CASSQDQGRGIGYTF TGCGCCAGCAGCCAAGATCAAGGCCGAGGGATCGGCTACACCTTC
TRBJ2-1 NA NA TRBV5-6 CASSSGNEQFF TGTGCCAGCAGCTCGGGCAATGAGCAGTTCTTC
TRBJ1-5 NA NA TRBV7-9 CASSLGQYSNQPQHF TGTGCCAGCAGCTTAGGACAGTATAGCAATCAGCCCCAGCATTTT
TRBJ2-7 NA NA TRBV6-1 CASSEGQANPSYEQYF TGTGCCAGCAGTGAAGGACAGGCCAACCCCTCCTACGAGCAGTACTTC
TRBJ2-2 NA TRBD1 TRBV5-1 CASSSGTGESGELFF TGCGCCAGCAGCTCTGGGACAGGGGAATCCGGGGAGCTGTTTTTT
TRBJ2-5 NA NA TRBV5-4 CASSLAGQQETQYF TGTGCCAGCAGCTTGGCCGGACAGCAAGAGACCCAGTACTTC
TRBJ2-2 few TRBD1 TRBV5-1 CASSSARTGGNTGELFF TGCGCCAGCAGCTCCGCCCGAACAGGGGGAAACACCGGGGAGCTGTTTTTT
TRBJ2-1 NA NA TRBV14 CASSQALWSGEQFF TGTGCCAGCAGCCAAGCTTTGTGGTCGGGAGAGCAGTTCTTC
TRBJ1-2 NA NA TRBV16 CASSQREGLTAGYTF TGTGCCAGCAGCCAAAGAGAGGGACTTACCGCTGGCTACACCTTC
TRBJ2-1 NA NA TRBV6-2/TRBV6-3 CASSSRGRDEQFF TGTGCCAGCAGTTCAAGGGGTCGAGATGAGCAGTTCTTC
TRBJ2-7 NA NA TRBV7-8 CASSLFLGWEAPLEQYF TGTGCCAGCAGCTTATTTCTAGGGTGGGAGGCCCCGCTGGAGCAGTACTTC
TRBJ1-1 NA NA TRBV5-1 CASSLDRDTEAFF TGCGCCAGCAGCTTGGACAGGGACACTGAAGCTTTCTTT
TRBJ2-1 NA TRBD1 TRBV4-3 CASSPSGQVENEQFF TGCGCCAGCAGCCCCTCTGGACAGGTTGAGAATGAGCAGTTCTTC
TRBJ2-3 NA NA TRBV13 CASSARLGGTDTQYF TGTGCCAGCAGCGCCCGTCTAGGAGGGACAGATACGCAGTATTTT
TRBJ1-2 NA NA TRBV30 CACAERTIGYTF TGTGCCTGCGCGGAGCGGACTATAGGCTACACCTTC
TRBJ1-1 NA NA TRBV14 CASSQGRWNTEAFF TGTGCCAGCAGCCAAGGGCGGTGGAACACTGAAGCTTTCTTT